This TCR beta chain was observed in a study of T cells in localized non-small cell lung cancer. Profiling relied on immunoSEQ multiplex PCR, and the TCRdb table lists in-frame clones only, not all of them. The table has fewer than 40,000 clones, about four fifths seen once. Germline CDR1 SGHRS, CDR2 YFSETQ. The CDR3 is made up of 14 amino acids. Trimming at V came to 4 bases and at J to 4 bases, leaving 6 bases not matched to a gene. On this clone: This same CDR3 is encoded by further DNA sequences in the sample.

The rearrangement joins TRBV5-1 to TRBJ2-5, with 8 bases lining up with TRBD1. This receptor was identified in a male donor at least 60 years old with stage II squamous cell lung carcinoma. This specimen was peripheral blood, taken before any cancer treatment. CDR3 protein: CASSPGQGGETQYF. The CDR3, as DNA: TGCGCCAGCAGCCCTGGACAGGGTGGAGAGACCCAGTACTTC.